The text below deals with one T cell receptor beta chain. The data were taken from a study of blood T cell repertoires in COVID-19. Self-reported history from a screening survey and questionnaire set each donor's cohort. The assay was immunoSEQ multiplex PCR, and TCRdb's table has in-frame clones only and misses some. The data contain about 470,000 clones, about nine tenths of them singletons. This sequence was found in a woman younger than 35 who had recovered from COVID-19. Specimen: PBMCs or T cells enriched from blood (not recorded which).

Written as DNA, the CDR3 is TGTGCCAGCAGGGCCACAGGGGGACAGTTCTATGGCTACACCTTC. This sequence encodes CASRATGGQFYGYTF. This chain connects TRBV2 to TRBJ1-2; 8 bases line up with TRBD1. J gave up 4 bases and V 6 bases, and 10 bases lay outside the gene matches. This CDR3 is built from 15 residues. Germline V gene sequence: CDR1 SNHLY, CDR2 FYNNEI.